A single sample gave rise to the 28 T cell receptor beta chains below, sequenced in a study of T cells in localized non-small cell lung cancer. The assay was immunoSEQ multiplex PCR, and TCRdb's table has in-frame clones only and misses some. The sample records 35,000 to 50,000 clones, about 90% being singletons. The input for sequencing was peripheral blood, taken before any cancer treatment. All receptors come from a man between 40 and 75 years old with stage I lung adenocarcinoma.

The chain employs TRBV29-1 and TRBJ1-4; D may be TRBD1 (6 bases). The CDR3 totals 14 residues. Germline V CDR1 and CDR2: SQVTM, ANQGSEA. The V gene lost 4 bases and the J gene lost 5 bases, with 14 bases spanning the gap. CDR3 nucleotides: TGCAGCGTTGCCCCGACAGGACCAAATGAAAAACTGTTTTTT. This translates into CSVAPTGPNEKLFF.

V is TRBV27 and J is TRBJ2-1; maybe TRBD2 (5 bases). There are 14 residues in the CDR3. The germline V gene has CDR1 MNHEY and CDR2 SMNVEV (reference sequence). V gave up 6 bases and J gave up 7 bases, with 16 bases separating them. CDR3 sequence reads: CASSGEPMGNEQFF. CDR3 bases: TGTGCCAGCAGCGGGGAGCCCATGGGAAATGAGCAGTTCTTC.

The chain recombines TRBV19 with TRBJ2-1; 9 bases match TRBD1. The germline V gene has CDR1 LNHDA and CDR2 SQIVND (reference sequence). Germline trimming cut 3 bases from V and 8 bases from J; bases unmatched to any gene: 14. The CDR3 loop spans 17 amino acids. The CDR3 region is CASSIFGTGIASDEQFF. The CDR3 nucleotides read TGTGCCAGTAGTATTTTTGGGACAGGGATCGCCAGCGATGAGCAGTTCTTC.

The rearrangement links TRBV6-5 to TRBJ2-5; 8 nucleotides align to TRBD1. The CDR3 is 13 residues long. CDR1 is MNHEY, CDR2 SVGAGI, per germline. Losses at the gene ends were 4 bases for V and 7 bases for J; bases not matched to a gene: 5. The CDR3 protein is CASSLTGEVTQYF. The CDR3 coding sequence is TGTGCCAGCAGTTTGACAGGGGAGGTGACCCAGTACTTC.

The chain carries TRBV6-5 and TRBJ2-1, with D possibly matching TRBD2 (6 bases). The ends were cut back, 6 bases at V and 4 bases at J, with 13 bases in the middle. This CDR3 contains 14 residues. The germline V gene has CDR1 MNHEY and CDR2 SVGAGI. CDR3 protein: CASSGSTGYNEQFF. Here the CDR3 DNA reads TGTGCCAGCAGCGGGAGCACCGGTTACAATGAGCAGTTCTTC.

The chain combines TRBV28 with TRBJ2-7; 12 bases line up with TRBD2. Losses at the gene ends were 10 bases for V and 4 bases for J; bases not matched to a gene: 8. The CDR3 has 14 residues. CDR1 and CDR2 from the germline V gene are MDHEN and SYDVKM. Here the CDR3 reads CATLAGGPRYEQYF. As DNA, the CDR3 is TGTGCCACCCTAGCGGGAGGGCCAAGGTACGAGCAGTACTTC.

The genes are TRBV10-3 and TRBJ1-2; 10 positions match TRBD1. CDR3 length: 15 amino acids. Germline CDR1 is ENHRY and CDR2 is SYGVKD. Germline trimming cut 4 bases from V and 2 bases from J; bases unmatched to any gene: 4. CDR3 region: CAISAVTGGNYGYTF. CDR3 coding DNA: TGTGCCATCAGTGCAGTGACAGGGGGCAACTATGGCTACACCTTC.

The rearrangement uses TRBV4-3 and TRBJ2-7; D is perhaps TRBD1 or TRBD2 (6 bases each). V gave up 0 bases and J gave up 3 bases, with 12 bases separating them. This CDR3 has 15 amino acids. CDR1 and CDR2 (germline): LGHNA, YSLEER. CDR3 region: CASSQDPGGNYEQYF. The CDR3 coding sequence is TGCGCCAGCAGCCAAGATCCCGGGGGCAACTACGAGCAGTACTTC.

V gene TRBV15 combines with J gene TRBJ1-3, with D maybe TRBD1 (5 bases). Trimming left V 0 bases short and J 1 base short, with 7 bases between. The CDR3 has 15 amino acids. Germline CDR1 is LNHNV and CDR2 is YYDKDF (reference sequence). Here the CDR3 reads CATSRDAGSGNTIYF. The CDR3 DNA sequence: TGTGCCACCAGCAGAGATGCAGGGTCTGGAAACACCATATATTTT. Filled out from reference TRBV15 and TRBJ1-3, the complete variable domain reads DAMVIQNPRYQVTQFGKPVTLSCSQTLNHNVMYWYQQKSSQAPKLLFHYYDKDFNNEADTPDNFQSRRPNTSFCFLDIRSPGLGDTAMYLCATSRDAGSGNTIYFGEGSWLTVV.

V is TRBV28 and J is TRBJ2-7; 7 bases align to TRBD1. The CDR3 length is 14 residues. Germline CDR1 MDHEN, CDR2 SYDVKM. The V segment lost 2 bases and the J segment 3 bases; nucleotides outside the gene matches: 4. The CDR3 region is CASSLTQGVYEQYF. The CDR3 DNA is TGTGCCAGCAGTTTAACCCAGGGGGTCTACGAGCAGTACTTC.

This chain connects TRBV7-2 to TRBJ1-4; D gene unclear. Germline CDR1 reads SGHTA; CDR2 reads FQGNSA. The CDR3 length is 14 residues. The V end lost 0 bases, the J end lost 4 bases, and 6 bases lay between the germline ends. The CDR3 spells CASSLAQINEKLFF. CDR3 DNA sequence: TGTGCCAGCAGCTTAGCACAGATTAATGAAAAACTGTTTTTT.

The V and J genes are TRBV29-1 and TRBJ1-2, with D perhaps matching TRBD1 (5 bases). CDR1 and CDR2 (germline): SQVTM, ANQGSEA. With 4 bases removed from V and 7 bases from J, the gap between germline ends came to 13 bases. The CDR3 consists of 12 residues. CDR3 nucleotide sequence: TGCAGCGTTGGAAGGCCCGGGACTGGCTACACCTTC. Encoded protein: CSVGRPGTGYTF.

Within the sample, this clone is medium-sized. The chain employs TRBV19 and TRBJ2-7; D unclear. This CDR3 has 13 residues. V shed 5 bases and J shed 7 bases, with 15 bases lying between them. Per germline, CDR1 LNHDA and CDR2 SQIVND (reference sequence). The CDR3 nucleotides read TGTGCCAGTAGTCTTTCCTCAGGTTTGGAGCAGTACTTC. It codes for CASSLSSGLEQYF.

This clone was observed a handful of times. V usage is TRBV9 and J usage is TRBJ2-1; D gene ambiguous. V lost 1 base to trimming and J lost 0 bases, with 8 bases between them. The CDR3 is made up of 15 amino acids. Germline V gene lookup returns CDR1 SGDLS and CDR2 YYNGEE. The CDR3 nucleotides read TGTGCCAGCAGCGTATACGCTAGCTCCTACAATGAGCAGTTCTTC. This sequence encodes CASSVYASSYNEQFF. The full variable domain, its missing parts supplied by reference TRBV9 and TRBJ2-1, is DSGVTQTPKHLITATGQRVTLRCSPRSGDLSVYWYQQSLDQGLQFLIQYYNGEERAKGNILERFSAQQFPDLHSELNLSSLELGDSALYFCASSVYASSYNEQFFGPGTRLTVL.

V is TRBV5-6 and J is TRBJ1-4, with D uncertain. Trimming left V 0 bases short and J 7 bases short, with 16 bases between. Per the germline V gene, CDR1 is SGHDT and CDR2 is YYEEEE. This CDR3 contains 16 residues. The CDR3 reads CASSLAGNLGGEKLFF. In DNA form, the CDR3 reads TGTGCCAGCAGCTTGGCGGGGAACCTAGGTGGTGAAAAACTGTTTTTT.

The chain carries TRBV7-8 and TRBJ1-2; possibly TRBD1 for D (6 bases). The V and J ends lost 5 bases and 6 bases respectively, with 31 bases between them. CDR3 length: 19 amino acids. Looked up from germline, CDR1 is SGHVS and CDR2 is FQNEAQ. The chain's CDR3 is CASSADTAHRATTLNGYTF. CDR3 DNA sequence: TGTGCCAGCAGCGCAGACACGGCCCACAGGGCTACAACTCTAAATGGCTACACCTTC.

J is TRBJ2-7 and V is TRBV28, with D maybe TRBD2 (6 bases). V was pared by 4 bases and J by 4 bases, with 8 bases between. This CDR3 is 12 amino acids long. Germline lookup yields CDR1 MDHEN and CDR2 SYDVKM. The CDR3 loop reads CASSWGEYEQYF. The DNA of the CDR3 is TGTGCCAGCAGTTGGGGGGAATACGAGCAGTACTTC.

The chain recombines TRBV5-1 with TRBJ2-3; 7 bases agree with TRBD2. The CDR3 sequence is 15 residues long. J gave up 4 bases and V 7 bases, and 12 bases lay outside the gene matches. Germline V gene lookup returns CDR1 SGHRS and CDR2 YFSETQ. This CDR3 is CASGESGMMPDTQYF. In nucleotides, the CDR3 is TGCGCCAGCGGAGAGAGCGGGATGATGCCAGATACGCAGTATTTT.

The chain combines TRBV5-1 with TRBJ2-3, with 11 bases lining up with TRBD2. The CDR3 contains 16 residues. J gave up 5 bases and V 1 base, and 6 bases lay outside the gene matches. Germline loops: CDR1 SGHRS, CDR2 YFSETQ. The DNA for the CDR3 is TGCGCCAGCAGCTTGCGAACTAGCGGGAGCCAAGATACGCAGTATTTT. Its protein is CASSLRTSGSQDTQYF.

The rearrangement links TRBV5-4 to TRBJ1-1; 8 nucleotides align to TRBD1. J was trimmed by 4 bases and V by 4 bases; bases with no gene match: 9. CDR1 SGHNT and CDR2 YYREEE come from the germline V gene (reference sequence). The CDR3 sequence is 15 residues long. CDR3 DNA sequence: TGTGCCAGCAGCGGTAAGACAGGGGTAATCACTGAAGCTTTCTTT. Amino acid sequence: CASSGKTGVITEAFF. Complete variable domain (other parts from reference TRBV5-4 and TRBJ1-1): ETGVTQSPTHLIKTRGQQVTLRCSSQSGHNTVSWYQQALGQGPQFIFQYYREEENGRGNFPPRFSGLQFPNYSSELNVNALELDDSALYLCASSGKTGVITEAFFGQGTRLTVV.

The chain employs TRBV9 and TRBJ2-2; TRBD2 is a possible D gene (6 bases). This CDR3 region has 16 residues. The V gene lost 4 bases and the J gene lost 8 bases, with 21 bases spanning the gap. Germline V gene sequence: CDR1 SGDLS, CDR2 YYNGEE. CDR3 sequence: CASSSQAGTLAGELFF. CDR3 sequence (DNA): TGTGCCAGCAGCTCCCAGGCAGGGACTTTGGCGGGGGAGCTGTTTTTT.

The genes are TRBV2 and TRBJ2-5; 10 nucleotides match TRBD2. The CDR3 is 15 amino acids. Trimming at V came to 3 bases and at J to 5 bases, leaving 6 bases not matched to a gene. Germline CDR1 is SNHLY and CDR2 is FYNNEI. CDR3 bases: TGTGCCAGCAGTGAGTTAGCGGGAGGCGACGAGACCCAGTACTTC. Residues: CASSELAGGDETQYF.

The V gene is TRBV6-1, the J gene TRBJ1-5, with a weak D call TRBD1 (5 bases). Per the germline V gene, CDR1 is MNHNS and CDR2 is SASEGT. The CDR3 loop spans 15 amino acids. Trimming pared 6 bases from V and 4 bases from J, leaving 16 bases between. CDR3 sequence reads: CASRPVGALNQPQHF. The CDR3 bases are TGTGCCAGCAGGCCGGTTGGGGCACTAAATCAGCCCCAGCATTTT.

The genes are TRBV2 and TRBJ2-7; 8 bases line up with TRBD2. Per germline, CDR1 SNHLY and CDR2 FYNNEI. This CDR3 comprises 13 residues. The CDR3 region is CVPGGGGSYEQYF. DNA for the CDR3: TGTGTCCCGGGGGGGGGCGGATCCTACGAGCAGTACTTC.

The V and J genes are TRBV28 and TRBJ1-1; D perhaps matches TRBD1 (5 bases). V lost 2 bases and J lost 4, with 14 bases in between. Germline values: CDR1 MDHEN, CDR2 SYDVKM. This CDR3 has 15 amino acids. In DNA, the CDR3 is TGTGCCAGCAGTTTAGGGGCCACAGGAATCACTGAAGCTTTCTTT. Amino acid sequence: CASSLGATGITEAFF.

The V call is TRBV7-8, the J call TRBJ2-1; the D gene is possibly TRBD2 (6 bases). The CDR3 totals 15 residues. V lost 0 bases and J lost 8, with 14 bases in between. Per germline, CDR1 SGHVS and CDR2 FQNEAQ. The CDR3 reads CASSLAAGSDHEQFF. CDR3 coding DNA: TGTGCCAGCAGCTTAGCCGCGGGATCAGATCATGAGCAGTTCTTC.

V and J are TRBV28 and TRBJ2-1; D might be TRBD1 (6 bases). Trimming took 7 bases from V and 1 from J, leaving 11 bases between them. The CDR3 spans 14 residues. CDR1 is MDHEN, CDR2 SYDVKM, per germline. The CDR3 DNA reads TGTGCCAGCATCCCAGGGGCGTCCTACAATGAGCAGTTCTTC. Translation: CASIPGASYNEQFF.

The chain combines TRBV6-1 with TRBJ2-3, with D perhaps TRBD1 or TRBD2 (5 bases each). CDR1 is MNHNS and CDR2 is SASEGT in the germline V gene. This CDR3 is built from 14 residues. Trimming shortened V by 2 bases and J by 6 bases, and 12 bases separated the two germline ends. The CDR3: CASSEYGAEDTQYF. DNA for the CDR3: TGTGCCAGCAGTGAATACGGGGCGGAGGATACGCAGTATTTT.